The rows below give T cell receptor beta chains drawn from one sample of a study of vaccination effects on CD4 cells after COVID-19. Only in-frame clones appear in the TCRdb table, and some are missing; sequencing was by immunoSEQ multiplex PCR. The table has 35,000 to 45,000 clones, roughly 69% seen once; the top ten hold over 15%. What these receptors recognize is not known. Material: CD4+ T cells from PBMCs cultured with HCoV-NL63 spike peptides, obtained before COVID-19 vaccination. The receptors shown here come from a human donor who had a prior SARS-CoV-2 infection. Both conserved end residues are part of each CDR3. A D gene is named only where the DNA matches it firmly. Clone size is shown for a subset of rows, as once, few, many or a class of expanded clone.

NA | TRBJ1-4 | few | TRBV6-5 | TGTGCCAGCAGTACCGTCCCCCTGGTTGAAAAACTGTTTTTT | CASSTVPLVEKLFF
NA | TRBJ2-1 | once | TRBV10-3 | TGTGCCATCAGTGTCCTAGCAGGAAACAATGAGCAGTTCTTC | CAISVLAGNNEQFF
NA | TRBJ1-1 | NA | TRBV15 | TGTGCCACCAGCAGAGATGCCCGGAGCACTGAAGCTTTCTTT | CATSRDARSTEAFF
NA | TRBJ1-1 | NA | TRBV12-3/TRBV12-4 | TGTGCCAGCAGTTTAGGGGGGCGCGTAGCTTTCTTT | CASSLGGRVAFF
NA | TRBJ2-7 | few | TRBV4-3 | TGCGCCAGCAGCCAGGGCCCCTCGAGCGGATATAACTCCTACGAGCAGTACTTC | CASSQGPSSGYNSYEQYF
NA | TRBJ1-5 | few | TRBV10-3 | TGTGCCATCAGTGAGTCGAGGGGGGGAAGAGGGAATCAGCCCCAGCATTTT | CAISESRGGRGNQPQHF
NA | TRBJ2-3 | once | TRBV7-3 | TGTGCCAGCAGCCTAATGCTCAGGGCAGATACGCAGTATTTT | CASSLMLRADTQYF
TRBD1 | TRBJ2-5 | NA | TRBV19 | TGTGCCAGTAGTTCGTTATCCGGGACAGGGGGGCAGGAGACCCAGTACTTC | CASSSLSGTGGQETQYF
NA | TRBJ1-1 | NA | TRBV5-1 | TGCGCCAGCAGCTTATGGGCGCGAGGAACTGAAGCTTTCTTT | CASSLWARGTEAFF
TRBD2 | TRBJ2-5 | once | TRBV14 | TGTGCCAGCAGCCCTCGGGAGGCTAGCCGGCAGGAGACCCAGTACTTC | CASSPREASRQETQYF
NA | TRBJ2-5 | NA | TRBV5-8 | TGTGCCAGCAGCTTTCCGGGGGCCGGGCAAGAGACCCAGTACTTC | CASSFPGAGQETQYF
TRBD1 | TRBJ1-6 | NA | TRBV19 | TGTGCCAGTAGTCGACAATCGATGACAGGGTGGGAAGCTAATTCACCCCTCCACTTT | CASSRQSMTGWEANSPLHF
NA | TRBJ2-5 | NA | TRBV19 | TGTGCCAGTGCCGGAGAGATAGAGACCCAGTACTTC | CASAGEIETQYF
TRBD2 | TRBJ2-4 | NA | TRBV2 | TGTGCCAGCATCCTAAGACTAGCGGGGCTAGCCAAAAACATTCAGTACTTC | CASILRLAGLAKNIQYF
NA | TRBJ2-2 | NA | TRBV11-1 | TGTGCCAGCAGCTTAGAATCTCAGGCGAGGGCCGGGGAGCTGTTTTTT | CASSLESQARAGELFF
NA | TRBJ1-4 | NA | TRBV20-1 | TGCAGTGCTGCCAGCTATGAAAAACTGTTTTTT | CSAASYEKLFF
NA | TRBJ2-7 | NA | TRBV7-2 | TGTGCCAGCAGCTTAATGGTCATAACAGGAGCCTCCTACGAGCAGTACTTC | CASSLMVITGASYEQYF
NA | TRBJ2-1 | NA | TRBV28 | TGTGCCAGCTACATTAGGGGCGGGAATGAGCAGTTCTTC | CASYIRGGNEQFF
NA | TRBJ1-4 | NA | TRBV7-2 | TGTGCCAGCAGCCTAATGGGCTCCAATGAAAAACTGTTTTTT | CASSLMGSNEKLFF
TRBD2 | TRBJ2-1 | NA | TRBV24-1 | TGTGCCACCAGCGGCTTCTCAGCGGGAGAGTACAATGAGCAGTTCTTC | CATSGFSAGEYNEQFF
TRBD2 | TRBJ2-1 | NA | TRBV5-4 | TGTGCCAGCAGCCCTGGACTAGCGGGGGGGCCTGAGCAGTTCTTC | CASSPGLAGGPEQFF
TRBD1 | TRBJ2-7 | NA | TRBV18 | TGTGCCAGCTCACCAGGACAGGGGAGGACCTACGAGCAGTACTTC | CASSPGQGRTYEQYF
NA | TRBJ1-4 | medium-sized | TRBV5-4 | TGTGCCAGCAGCTGGGCTCCAACTAATGAAAAACTGTTTTTT | CASSWAPTNEKLFF
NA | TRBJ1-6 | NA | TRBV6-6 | TGTGCCAGCAGTTATGGGGCTTCCTATAATTCACCCCTCCACTTT | CASSYGASYNSPLHF
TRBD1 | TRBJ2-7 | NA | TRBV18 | TGTGCCAGCTCACCAGACAGGGTATCCCACGAGCAGTACTTC | CASSPDRVSHEQYF
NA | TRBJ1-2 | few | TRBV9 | TGTGCCAGCAGCCCGAATTCGAGGGGGGACGGCTATGGCTACACCTTC | CASSPNSRGDGYGYTF
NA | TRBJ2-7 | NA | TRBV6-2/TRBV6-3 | TGTGCCAGCAGTTACGAGGTTTGGGCCCCCGGGGACGAGCAGTACTTC | CASSYEVWAPGDEQYF
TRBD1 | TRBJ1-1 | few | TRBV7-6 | TGTGCCAGCAGCTTAGTGACAGGGGCCACTGAAGCTTTCTTT | CASSLVTGATEAFF
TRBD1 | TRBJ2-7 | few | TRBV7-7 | TGTGCTAGCAGCCAAACACAGGGGTACGGCGAGCAGTACTTC | CASSQTQGYGEQYF
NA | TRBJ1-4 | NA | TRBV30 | TGTGCCTGGAGCGCTCTCCCCGGAGGTGAAAAACTGTTTTTT | CAWSALPGGEKLFF
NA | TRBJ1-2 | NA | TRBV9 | TGTGCCAGCAGCGTGGACCCTTTGGACAGCAACTATGGCTACACCTTC | CASSVDPLDSNYGYTF
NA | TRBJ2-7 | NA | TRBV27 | TGTGCCAGCTCATTGGGGGGCGCTCGGTCCTTC | CASSLGGARSF
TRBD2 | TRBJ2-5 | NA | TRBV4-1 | TGCGCCAGCAGCCAAGGCATTCCTAGGACTAGCGGTATGCCCCAGTACTTC | CASSQGIPRTSGMPQYF
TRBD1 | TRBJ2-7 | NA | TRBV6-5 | TGTGCCAGCAACACAGGGGGGAGACCCTACGAGCAGTACTTC | CASNTGGRPYEQYF
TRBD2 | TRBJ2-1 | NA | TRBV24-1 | TGTGCCACCAGTGAAAGACTAGCGCGGAACTCCTCCTACAATGAGCAGTTCTTC | CATSERLARNSSYNEQFF
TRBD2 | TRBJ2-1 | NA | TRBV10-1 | TGCGCCAGTGAGCGGGAGGGGAGCTACAATGAGCAGTTCTTC | CASEREGSYNEQFF
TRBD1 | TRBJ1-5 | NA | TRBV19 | TGTGCCAGTAATTTAGACAGGGATGTAGTTCGACAGCCCCAGCATTTT | CASNLDRDVVRQPQHF
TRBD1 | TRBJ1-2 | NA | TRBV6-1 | TGTGCCAGCAGTGAGCAAACAGGGGGCGGGAACTATGGCTACACCTTC | CASSEQTGGGNYGYTF
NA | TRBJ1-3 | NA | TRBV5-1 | TGCGCCAGCAGCTTAACCGGGACATTCTCTGGAAACACCATATATTTT | CASSLTGTFSGNTIYF
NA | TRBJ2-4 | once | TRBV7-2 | TGTGCCAGCAGCCTCATCCCCAGCGGGCAAGACAAAAACATTCAGTACTTC | CASSLIPSGQDKNIQYF
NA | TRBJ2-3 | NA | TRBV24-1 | TGTGCCACCAGTGAGGATCCGGGGACAGATACGCAGTATTTT | CATSEDPGTDTQYF
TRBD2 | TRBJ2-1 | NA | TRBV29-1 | TGCAGCGTTGCGACTAGCGGGGGGAGCGCAAACAATGAGCAGTTCTTC | CSVATSGGSANNEQFF
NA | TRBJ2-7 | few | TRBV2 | TGTGCCGCAACGGGCGGGTTATCCTACGAGCAGTACTTC | CAATGGLSYEQYF
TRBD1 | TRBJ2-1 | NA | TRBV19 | TGTGCCAGTAGCCACGGGACAGGGGGCCACGGGTCGGAGTTCTTC | CASSHGTGGHGSEFF
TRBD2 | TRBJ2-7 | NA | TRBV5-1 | TGCGCCAGCAGCTTGCAACCCAGACTAGCGGGGGAAACCTACGAGCAGTACTTC | CASSLQPRLAGETYEQYF
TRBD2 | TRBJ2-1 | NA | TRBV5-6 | TGTGCCACAAACCGGATAGCGGGGGCCTACAATGAGCAGTTCTTC | CATNRIAGAYNEQFF
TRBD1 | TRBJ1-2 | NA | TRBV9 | TGTGCCAGCAGCGCCTGGGACAGGGGGCCCTATGGCTACACCTTC | CASSAWDRGPYGYTF
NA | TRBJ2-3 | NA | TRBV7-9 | TGTGCCAGCAGCACCCGACAGATAAGCACAGATACGCAGTATTTT | CASSTRQISTDTQYF
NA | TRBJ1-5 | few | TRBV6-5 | TGTGCCAGCAGACCCGGGGCCGAAGGGGATCAGCCCCAGCATTTT | CASRPGAEGDQPQHF
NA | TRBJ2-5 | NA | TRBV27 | TGTGCCAGCAGTTTATCTAGGGAACAAGAGACCCAGTACTTC | CASSLSREQETQYF
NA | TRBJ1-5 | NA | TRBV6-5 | TGTGCCAGCAGTCCCGGAAAACTAAATCAGCCCCAGCATTTT | CASSPGKLNQPQHF